The 11 T cell receptor beta chains below were found in one sample sequenced in a study of blood T cell repertoires in COVID-19. This table comes from immunoSEQ multiplex PCR, and its TCRdb copy is limited to in-frame clones, with some not included. The data show around 84,000 clones, with about 82% seen just once and about a sixth held by the top ten. The sequencing sample was made of peripheral blood. These TCRs come from a man older than 75 with active or convalescent COVID-19.

This clone was counted a few times. V usage is TRBV7-2 and J usage is TRBJ1-6; 9 bases agree with TRBD1. The CDR3 consists of 16 residues. Losses at the gene ends were 5 bases for V and 10 bases for J; bases not matched to a gene: 12. The germline CDR1 and CDR2 sequences are SGHTA and FQGNSA. This chain's CDR3 is CASSPTGGIGGSPLHF. In DNA, the CDR3 is TGTGCCAGCAGCCCAACAGGGGGCATAGGAGGATCACCCCTCCACTTT. Using reference TRBV7-2 and TRBJ1-6 for the parts outside the CDR3, the full variable domain is GAGVSQSPSNKVTEKGKDVELRCDPISGHTALYWYRQSLGQGLEFLIYFQGNSAPDKSGLPSDRFSAERTGGSVSTLTIQRTQQEDSAVYLCASSPTGGIGGSPLHFGNGTRLTVT.

This chain uses TRBV6-1 with TRBJ2-3, with 9 bases matching TRBD2. Trimming took 2 bases from V and 1 from J; bases not matched to a gene: 10. There are 18 residues in the CDR3. Germline V gives CDR1 MNHNS, CDR2 SASEGT. The CDR3: CASSEMVAGGPGTDTQYF. CDR3 in DNA: TGTGCCAGCAGTGAAATGGTCGCGGGGGGGCCGGGCACAGATACGCAGTATTTT.

CDR3 DNA sequence: TGTGCTAGTGGTCCAGGGGTTGTCTCTGGAAACACCATATATTTT. The encoded protein is CASGPGVVSGNTIYF. The rearrangement links TRBV12-5 to TRBJ1-3; tentative D call: TRBD1 (6 bases). This CDR3 region has 15 residues. Trimming left V 5 bases short and J 0 bases short, with 11 bases between. CDR1 is LGHNT and CDR2 is FRNRAP in the germline V gene.

The chain links TRBV5-1 to TRBJ2-3, with TRBD2 as a possible D gene (5 bases). CDR1 SGHRS and CDR2 YFSETQ come from the germline V gene. The V end lost 0 bases, the J end lost 3 bases, and 11 bases lay between the germline ends. The CDR3 covers 15 residues. This CDR3 reads CASSLVLGETDTQYF. The CDR3 bases are TGCGCCAGCAGCTTGGTACTGGGAGAAACAGATACGCAGTATTTT. The whole variable domain, remainder taken from reference TRBV5-1 and TRBJ2-3, is KAGVTQTPRYLIKTRGQQVTLSCSPISGHRSVSWYQQTPGQGLQFLFEYFSETQRNKGNFPGRFSGRQFSNSRSEMNVSTLELGDSALYLCASSLVLGETDTQYFGPGTRLTVL.

The chain couples TRBV18 to TRBJ2-2; TRBD2 matches at 8 bases. Germline trimming cut 3 bases from V and 7 bases from J; bases unmatched to any gene: 7. The CDR3 has 15 residues. Germline CDR1 is KGHSH and CDR2 is LQKENI. CDR3 protein: CASSPREGSDGELFF. CDR3 nucleotides: TGTGCCAGCTCACCCCGGGAGGGTTCGGACGGGGAGCTGTTTTTT.

V gene TRBV5-4 combines with J gene TRBJ2-7; TRBD1 matches 11 bases. The CDR3 loop spans 15 amino acids. V lost 4 bases, J lost 2 bases, and 5 bases stayed unmatched. Per the germline V gene, CDR1 is SGHNT and CDR2 is YYREEE (reference sequence). The CDR3 nucleotides read TGTGCCAGCAGCGCTGGACAGGGGGCAGCCTACGAGCAGTACGTC. This sequence encodes CASSAGQGAAYEQYV.

The chain carries TRBV6-6 and TRBJ1-5, with D possibly being TRBD1 (5 bases). The germline CDR1 and CDR2 sequences are MNHNY and SVGAGI (reference sequence). Trimming cost V 5 bases and J 0 bases, with 14 bases left between them. The CDR3 totals 16 residues. The CDR3: CASSGSTAYSNQPQHF. DNA for the CDR3: TGTGCCAGCAGTGGCTCGACAGCCTATAGCAATCAGCCCCAGCATTTT.

This rearrangement joins TRBV3-1 (or the pseudogene TRBV3-2) to TRBJ1-1; D unresolved. CDR1 LGHDT and CDR2 YNNKEL come from the germline V gene (reference sequence). The length of the CDR3 is 12 residues. With 4 bases removed from V and 2 bases from J, the gap between germline ends came to 5 bases. The chain's CDR3 is CASSLLNTEAFF. The CDR3 DNA follows: TGTGCCAGCAGCCTCCTCAACACTGAAGCTTTCTTT.

This chain connects TRBV7-2 to TRBJ2-1; 12 bases are a match to TRBD2. This CDR3 contains 15 residues. V shed 5 bases, J shed 6 bases, and the junction held 5 bases outside the gene matches. CDR1 is SGHTA and CDR2 is FQGNSA in the germline V gene. The CDR3 sequence: CASSPSGGAFNEQFF. The CDR3 coding sequence is TGTGCCAGCAGCCCTAGCGGGGGGGCCTTCAATGAGCAGTTCTTC.

The chain joins TRBV7-9 to TRBJ2-3; 10 bases are a match to TRBD1. This CDR3 is 16 amino acids long. Losses at the gene ends were 1 base for V and 5 bases for J; bases not matched to a gene: 6. Germline lookup yields CDR1 SEHNR and CDR2 FQNEAQ (reference sequence). The CDR3 DNA reads as TGTGCCAGCAGCTTAGACCCGGGACAGGGGATAGATACGCAGTATTTT. This translates into CASSLDPGQGIDTQYF.

The rearrangement links TRBV5-1 to TRBJ1-1; D gene unclear. Germline CDR1 and CDR2: SGHRS and YFSETQ. The CDR3 loop spans 15 amino acids. V was trimmed by 2 bases and J by 7 bases, leaving 18 bases between them. Written as DNA, the CDR3 is TGCGCCAGCAGCTTCTCTTTTGGCGGGTATTATGAAGCTTTCTTT. This sequence encodes CASSFSFGGYYEAFF.